This T cell receptor (beta chain) was captured in a study of blood T cell repertoires in COVID-19. Study-wide background: Spain, Italy and the United States supplied samples that represented acute and convalescent COVID-19. The cDNA or gDNA used as material had been derived from T cells, B-cell-depleted T cells, or PBMCs.

Per the original data handling: Amplifying reference gene primers gave estimates of nucleated cell counts. Clones were read by immunoSEQ multiplex PCR, and TCRdb kept only the in-frame ones, dropping some. That table gives V, J and clone size, and the DNA gave D and trimming. The table records under 300,000 clones, 65% to 85% of them present only once. The CDR3 has 15 residues. V lost 6 bases and J 0 bases, leaving 9 bases between the germline ends. The germline V gene has CDR1 SNHLY and CDR2 FYNNEI. The chain combines TRBV2 with TRBJ2-6; D is unresolved. This clonotype was sampled from a woman aged 40 to 50 with active or convalescent COVID-19. The sequencing sample was made of peripheral blood. CDR3 nucleotides: TGTGCCAGCAGCTCAAGCCGCTCTGGGGCCAACGTCCTGACTTTC. Translating it yields CASSSSRSGANVLTF.